This TCR beta chain originates from a study of identical twins. A universal primer site was incorporated via template switching, and the cDNA contained unique molecular identifiers. MiXCR, run by TCRdb on the 5' RACE reads, gives a single entry per CDR3 protein. The sample holds 400,000 to 600,000 distinct CDR3 sequences, about a fifth seen once. The donors were all healthy and Caucasian. A further study also used this sample, focusing on yellow fever vaccine responses in identical twins.

This clonotype originated in a woman aged 18-30 years in good health. Sequences were obtained from CD4+ T cells sorted from blood.

DNA of the CDR3: TGTGCCAGCAGCCAAGACAGTCATAGCACAGATACGCAGTATTTT. Its protein is CASSQDSHSTDTQYF. The chain has TRBV11-2 and TRBJ2-3; the D gene is possibly TRBD1 (5 bases). The CDR3 consists of 15 residues. The V end lost 5 bases, the J end lost 0 bases, and 12 bases lay between the germline ends. The V gene's germline CDR1 is SGHAT and CDR2 FQNNGV.